This TCR beta chain was identified in a study of blood T cell repertoires in COVID-19. Study-level background: Specimens from acute and convalescent COVID-19 originated in the United States, Italy and Spain. Sources were T cells, B-cell-depleted T cells, or PBMCs; the material itself was cDNA or gDNA.

Enrollees, about 18 to 89 years old, lived in roughly 24 US areas. People in the exposed group encountered a COVID-19 case within 2 weeks before entering the study. This table comes from immunoSEQ multiplex PCR, and its TCRdb copy is limited to in-frame clones, with some not included. The sample has under 450,000 clones; approximately 90% are singletons. The sequenced sample was PBMCs or T cells enriched from blood (not recorded which). This sequence was found in a woman aged 40 to 49 who had been exposed to COVID-19.

Here the CDR3 reads CASSASRQPSISYEQYF. The CDR3 DNA reads as TGTGCCAGCAGTGCTAGTCGGCAGCCATCTATTTCCTACGAGCAGTACTTC. V is TRBV6-1 and J is TRBJ2-7; the D is unclear. Germline V lookup: CDR1 MNHNS, CDR2 SASEGT. The ends were cut back, 4 bases at V and 1 base at J, with 20 bases in the middle. This CDR3 comprises 17 residues.